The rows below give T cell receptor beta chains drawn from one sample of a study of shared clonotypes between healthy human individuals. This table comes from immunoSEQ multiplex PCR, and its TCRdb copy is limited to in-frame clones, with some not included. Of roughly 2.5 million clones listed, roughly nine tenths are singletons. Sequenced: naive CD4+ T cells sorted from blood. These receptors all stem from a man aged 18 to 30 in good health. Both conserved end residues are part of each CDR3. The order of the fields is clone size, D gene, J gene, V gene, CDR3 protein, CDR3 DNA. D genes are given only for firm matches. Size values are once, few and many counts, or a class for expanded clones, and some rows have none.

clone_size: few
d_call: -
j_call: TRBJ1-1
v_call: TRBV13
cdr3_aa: CASSTTGRNTEAFF
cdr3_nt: TGTGCCAGCAGCACCACCGGCAGAAACACTGAAGCTTTCTTT

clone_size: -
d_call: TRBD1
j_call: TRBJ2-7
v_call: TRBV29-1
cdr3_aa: CSAQKSRQGGEQYF
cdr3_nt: TGCAGCGCCCAAAAGTCACGACAGGGTGGCGAGCAGTACTTC

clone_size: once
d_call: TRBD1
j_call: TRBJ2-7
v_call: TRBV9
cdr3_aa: CASSVGHGTGYYEQYF
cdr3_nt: TGTGCCAGCAGCGTAGGTCACGGGACAGGGTACTACGAGCAGTACTTC

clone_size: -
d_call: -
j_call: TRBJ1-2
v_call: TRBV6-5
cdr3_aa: CASSYSATGFYGYTF
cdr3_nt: TGTGCCAGCAGTTACTCGGCCACAGGGTTCTATGGCTACACCTTC

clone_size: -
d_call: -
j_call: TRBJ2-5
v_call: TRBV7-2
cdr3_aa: CASSPGLQETQYF
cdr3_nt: TGTGCCAGCAGCCCCGGGCTCCAAGAGACCCAGTACTTC

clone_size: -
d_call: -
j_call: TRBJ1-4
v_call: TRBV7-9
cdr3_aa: CASSLDRRANEKLFF
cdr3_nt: TGTGCCAGCAGCTTAGACCGGAGGGCTAATGAAAAACTGTTTTTT

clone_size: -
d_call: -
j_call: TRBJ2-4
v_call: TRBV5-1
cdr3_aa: CASSLGLIKNIQYF
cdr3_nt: TGCGCCAGCAGCTTGGGGCTGATCAAAAACATTCAGTACTTC

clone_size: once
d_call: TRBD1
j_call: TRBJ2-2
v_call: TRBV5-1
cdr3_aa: CASSLQGDTGELFF
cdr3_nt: TGCGCCAGCAGCTTACAGGGGGACACCGGGGAGCTGTTTTTT

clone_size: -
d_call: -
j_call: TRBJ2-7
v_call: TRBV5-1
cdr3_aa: CASSLAGRSEQYF
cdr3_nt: TGCGCCAGCAGCTTGGCTGGGAGAAGCGAGCAGTACTTC

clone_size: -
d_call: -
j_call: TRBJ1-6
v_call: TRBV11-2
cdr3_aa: CASSSIRYAGRRNSPLHF
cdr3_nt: TGTGCCAGCAGCTCAATTAGATACGCGGGACGTAGAAATTCACCCCTCCACTTT

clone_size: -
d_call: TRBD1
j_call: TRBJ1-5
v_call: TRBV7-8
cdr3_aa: CASSTSGGTANQPQHF
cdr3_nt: TGTGCCAGCAGCACGTCGGGGGGGACAGCAAATCAGCCCCAGCATTTT

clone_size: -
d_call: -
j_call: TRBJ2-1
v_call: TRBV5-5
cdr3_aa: CASSFVHEQFF
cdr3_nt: TGTGCCAGCAGCTTTGTTCATGAGCAGTTCTTC

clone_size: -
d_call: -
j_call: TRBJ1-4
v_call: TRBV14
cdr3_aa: CASSNQGFGNEKLFF
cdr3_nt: TGTGCCAGCAGCAACCAGGGGTTCGGAAATGAAAAACTGTTTTTT

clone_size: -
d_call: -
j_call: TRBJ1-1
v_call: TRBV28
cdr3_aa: CASSLRDPGTEAFF
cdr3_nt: TGTGCCAGCAGTTTAAGGGACCCTGGGACTGAAGCTTTCTTT